Below are 28 T cell receptor delta chains sequenced from a single sample in a study of γδ T cells in repeated Plasmodium falciparum infection. TCRdb ran CATT on the multiplex PCR reads. The data contain 45,000 to 60,000 delta-chain clones, 1.5% to 2% of them singletons. Flow sorting of PBMC yielded separate Vgamma9/Vdelta2+ and Vdelta2-negative gammadelta T cell populations for bulk repertoire analysis. Sample: gamma-delta T cells from blood. These receptors all stem from a pool of human donors (malaria-infected and uninfected, not separated).

There are a few counts of this clone. TCRdb pairs this DNA with a much larger clone's protein that differs at residue 6, likely a read error; the protein shown was translated from the DNA. J is TRDJ3 and V is TRDV1; 13 bases fit TRDD3. As TCRdb names no J gene, one was assigned here on the basis of a DNA match to germline. J gave up 5 bases and V 1 base, and 20 bases lay outside the gene matches. The CDR3 has 24 amino acids. CDR1 and CDR2 (germline): TSWWSYY, QGS. Here the CDR3 reads CALGEPGLRVYWGIRPGDTRQMFF. DNA of the CDR3: TGTGCTCTTGGGGAACCGGGCCTACGAGTCTACTGGGGGATACGCCCCGGGGACACCCGACAGATGTTTTTC.

This clone was counted a few times. This DNA's translation and the protein TCRdb lists, from a much larger clone, do not match at residue 8, likely due to a read error; the protein shown is translated from the DNA. This chain uses TRAV29/DV5 with TRDJ1, with D possibly TRDD3 on 6 matching bases. As TCRdb names no J gene, one was assigned here on the basis of a DNA match to germline. V was shortened by 0 bases and J by 0 bases, with 30 bases between the two germline ends. The germline V gene has CDR1 NSMFDY and CDR2 ISSIKDK. CDR3 length: 21 amino acids. CDR3 sequence (DNA): TGTGCAGCAAGCGCGGACGTGTGCGGTTACTGGGAGTGGTCGTACACCGATAAACTCATCTTT. It is translated as CAASADVCGYWEWSYTDKLIF.

This clone was counted between two and nine times. This sequence is one base from a far larger clone and is likely a read error. In the same sample, other DNA sequences code for this CDR3. The chain joins TRAV38-2/DV8 to TRDJ1; D is possibly TRDD2 (5 bases). In the absence of a J gene in TCRdb, the DNA was matched to germline to assign it here. The CDR3 runs 20 residues. The V gene's germline CDR1 is TSESDYY and CDR2 QEAYKQQN. Trimming shortened V by 0 bases and J by 0 bases, and 24 bases separated the two germline ends. CDR3 nucleotides: TGTGCTTATAGGAGCGCGTTCCCTACCAACGGTCTGGACTACACCGATAAACTCATCTTT. This sequence encodes CAYRSAFPTNGLDYTDKLIF.

This clone came up a few times. TCRdb pairs this DNA with a much larger clone's protein that differs at residue 21, likely a read error; the protein shown was translated from the DNA. V gene TRDV1 was called; the J gene was not; the D call TRDD3 from the table was never checked on the DNA. Germline-derived CDR1 and CDR2 are TSWWSYY and QGS. This CDR3 comprises 22 residues. CDR3 nucleotides: TGTGCTCTTGGGGAACTACTTCCTACGCCACTGTACTGGGGGGCTGACACCGATAAACTCACCTTT. Amino acid sequence: CALGELLPTPLYWGADTDKLTF.

This clone has more than one count but fewer than ten. This likely reflects a read error, since a far larger clone is one base away. This sample also contains other DNA sequences that code for the same CDR3. The gene calls are TRDV3 and TRDJ1; 13 bases align to TRDD3. TCRdb gives no J gene; it was assigned here by matching the DNA to germline. From germline, CDR1 is TVYSNPD and CDR2 GDNSRS (reference sequence). The CDR3 extends over 24 amino acids. The V segment lost 2 bases and the J segment 0 bases; nucleotides outside the gene matches: 30. The CDR3 is CAFVIAPKLSTGGYGPLYTDKLIF. DNA of the CDR3: TGTGCCTTTGTCATCGCTCCGAAACTATCTACTGGGGGATACGGACCTCTCTACACCGATAAACTCATCTTT.

As regards this clone: It differs at one base from a far larger clone, so likely a read error. The sample contains more than one DNA sequence encoding this CDR3. This chain connects TRDV1 to TRDJ1, with D unclear. TCRdb records no J gene; here it was assigned by comparing the DNA to germline. With 2 bases removed from V and 0 bases from J, the gap between germline ends came to 43 bases. CDR1 is TSWWSYY and CDR2 is QGS in the germline V gene. The CDR3 has 26 residues. CDR3 amino acids: CALGETLSTAFVALLTCPKYTDKLIF. The CDR3, as DNA: TGTGCTCTTGGGGAAACCCTCTCTACTGCGTTTGTGGCCCTCCTTACTTGCCCAAAATACACCGATAAACTCATCTTT.

This clone came up a few times. A single base is all that separates this from a far larger clone, so a read error is likely. The same CDR3 is also encoded by other DNA sequences in this sample. This sequence joins TRDV1 and TRDJ1; possibly TRDD3 for D (5 bases). Because TCRdb records no J gene, it was assigned here through a match of the DNA to germline. The CDR3 is made up of 20 amino acids. With 1 base removed from V and 1 base from J, the gap between germline ends came to 25 bases. Per germline, CDR1 TSWWSYY and CDR2 QGS. The CDR3 nucleotides read TGTGCTCTTGGGGAACCAGCTTTCGTTCCCACACCAGGGATCACCGATAAACTCATCTTT. This sequence encodes CALGEPAFVPTPGITDKLIF.

This clone ranks as medium-sized. This CDR3 is also generated by other DNA sequences in the sample. V is TRDV1 and J is TRDJ1, with 12 bases fitting TRDD3. Losses at the gene ends were 0 bases for V and 0 bases for J; bases not matched to a gene: 23. The CDR3 runs to 24 residues. CDR1 and CDR2 (germline): TSWWSYY, QGS. CDR3 sequence: CALGELREGFWGIRLPHYTDKLIF. In DNA form, the CDR3 reads TGTGCTCTTGGGGAACTCCGCGAGGGGTTCTGGGGGATACGCTTACCCCACTACACCGATAAACTCATCTTT.

This clone has just a few counts. TCRdb's entry gives the protein of a much larger clone, which mismatches this DNA's translation at residue 15, likely from a read error; the protein reported here is translated from the DNA. This chain connects TRDV2 to TRDJ3, with 10 bases matching TRDD3. Looked up from germline, CDR1 is GEAIGNYY and CDR2 is EKD. The CDR3 consists of 21 residues. CDR3 DNA sequence: TGTGCCTGTGACACCGTAAAGCTGGGGGATATTAGCTCCTGGAACACCCGACAGATGTTTTTC. Its protein product is CACDTVKLGDISSWNTRQMFF.

Details on this clone: The TCRdb record carries a much larger clone's protein, which differs from this DNA's translation at residue 12; a read error is the likely cause, and the protein listed here is the DNA translation. The chain carries TRDV3 and TRDJ1; D possibly corresponds to TRDD2 (6 bases). The J gene was not available in TCRdb and was assigned here by matching the DNA to germline segments. This CDR3 has 21 residues. Germline V gives CDR1 TVYSNPD, CDR2 GDNSRS (reference sequence). CDR3 sequence: CATLKTVILPGGCPYTDKLIF. CDR3 nucleotide sequence: TGTGCTACGCTCAAAACCGTTATCCTACCGGGCGGGTGCCCATACACCGATAAACTCATCTTT.

This clone has more than one count but fewer than ten. This likely stems from a read error, as it lies one base from a far larger clone. Different DNA sequences within this sample yield the same CDR3. This chain joins TRDV1 and TRDJ1; TRDD3 aligns across 13 bases. The J gene is absent in TCRdb and was assigned here via DNA matching to germline. CDR1 is TSWWSYY, CDR2 QGS, per germline. J gave up 3 bases and V 0 bases, and 28 bases lay outside the gene matches. This CDR3 is built from 25 residues. The CDR3 nucleotides are TGTGCTCTTGGGGAACTAAGCTACTTTTGGAGGTCTCCATATACTGGGGGATACGCGGCCGATAAACTCATCTTT. This translates into CALGELSYFWRSPYTGGYAADKLIF.

For this clone: TCRdb's protein for this DNA is that of a much larger clone and differs from the translation at residue 22, likely a read error; the protein shown is the DNA translation. Written as DNA, the CDR3 is TGTGCTCTTGGGGCCGTCGTCTCCTACGTTTGTACTGGGGGATACGCTTCAATTTTGGCCGATAGACTCATCTTT. It encodes CALGAVVSYVCTGGYASILADRLIF. The chain links TRDV1 to TRDJ1; 13 bases agree with TRDD3. The J gene, absent from TCRdb, was called here by matching the DNA to germline. The CDR3 covers 25 residues. Germline V gives CDR1 TSWWSYY, CDR2 QGS.

The chain links TRDV2 to TRDJ1; TRDD3 agrees at 9 bases. TCRdb does not report a J gene; here it was assigned by matching the DNA to germline references. CDR3 length equals 20 residues. V gave up 0 bases and J gave up 0 bases; unmatched junction bases: 16. The germline CDR1 and CDR2 sequences are GEAIGNYY and EKD. The chain's CDR3 is CACDTVGVLGDSSYTDKLIF. The CDR3 DNA reads as TGTGCCTGTGACACCGTGGGAGTGCTGGGGGATTCGTCGTACACCGATAAACTCATCTTT.

About this clone itself: A read error likely explains this, since a far larger clone differs by one base. At the DNA level, this CDR3 is encoded by other sequences in the same sample as well. V usage is TRDV1 and J usage is TRDJ1; D may be TRDD3 (6 bases). The J gene comes from matching the DNA to germline here; TCRdb lacks it. The CDR3 has 22 residues. CDR1 and CDR2 (germline): TSWWSYY, QGS. CDR3 in DNA: TGTGCCCTTGGGCTGCGCCTCCATCTTACCGCCTGGGGACAAAAGTACACCGATAAACTCATCTTT. Protein sequence: CALGLRLHLTAWGQKYTDKLIF.

This clone was seen many times. There is a difference at residue 10 between the TCRdb protein and the DNA translation, so the protein given here was translated from the DNA. The V and J genes are TRDV1 and TRDJ1; TRDD3 matches 12 bases. The germline V gene has CDR1 TSWWSYY and CDR2 QGS. This CDR3 has 22 residues. Trimming at V came to 0 bases and at J to 3 bases, leaving 20 bases not matched to a gene. This chain's CDR3 is CALGELCPHPLGDTIYADKLIF. The DNA of the CDR3 is TGTGCTCTTGGGGAACTCTGCCCTCATCCACTGGGGGATACCATATACGCCGATAAACTCATCTTT.

To note about this clone: The protein given by TCRdb reflects a much larger clone and differs at residue 14 from this DNA's translation, likely from a read error; the protein shown is the DNA's translation. The genes are TRDV2 and TRDJ1; 7 nucleotides line up with TRDD3. Assignment of the J gene here rests on matching the DNA to germline, because TCRdb gives none. CDR1 and CDR2 from the germline V gene are GEAIGNYY and EKD. The CDR3 length is 17 residues. The CDR3 reads CACDTGPTGDYTDRLIF. For the CDR3, the DNA is TGTGCCTGTGACACCGGCCCTACTGGGGATTACACCGATAGACTCATCTTT.

Judged by abundance, this clone is medium-sized. The sample holds other DNA sequences that translate to the same CDR3. The CDR3 loop reads CACDTVGLLGIEPRGKLIF. CDR3 nucleotides: TGTGCCTGTGACACCGTCGGGTTACTGGGGATAGAACCCAGGGGTAAACTCATCTTT. The rearrangement joins TRDV2 to TRDJ1, with 7 bases aligning to TRDD3. V trimming: 0 bases; J trimming: 7 bases; junction bases outside the gene matches: 22. Germline V gene lookup returns CDR1 GEAIGNYY and CDR2 EKD. CDR3 length: 19 amino acids.

This clone was seen at least ten times. A far larger clone lies a single base away; this is likely a read error. Other DNA sequences from this sample encode an identical CDR3 as well. This sequence joins TRDV1 and TRDJ1; the D gene is possibly TRDD3 (5 bases). TCRdb lists no J gene, so it was determined here by aligning the DNA to germline. The CDR3 sequence is 19 residues long. Germline CDR1 and CDR2: TSWWSYY and QGS. The CDR3 DNA follows: TGCGCTCTTGGGGTGCCGGCGGGTGGACTGTGGACTTACACCGATAAACTCATCTTT. Amino acid sequence: CALGVPAGGLWTYTDKLIF.

A few counts support this clone. The protein recorded in TCRdb matches a much larger clone and deviates from this DNA's translation at residue 14, suggesting a read error; the protein here is obtained by translating the DNA. The CDR3 nucleotides read TGTGCCTTCCCCAGGCTACGTACTGGGGGATACGATGGTAGACTCATCTTT. Protein sequence: CAFPRLRTGGYDGRLIF. The chain is built from TRDV3 and TRDJ1; 13 bases agree with TRDD3. Here the J gene was assigned by germline matching of the DNA, as TCRdb has none. V lost 3 bases to trimming and J lost 10 bases; unmatched junction nucleotides: 20. In germline, CDR1 is TVYSNPD, CDR2 GDNSRS (reference sequence). This CDR3 has 17 residues.

Ten or more counts support this clone. The J gene is TRDJ1, the V gene TRDV2; TRDD3 aligns across 8 bases. The CDR3 is 18 residues long. Trimming cost V 3 bases and J 0 bases; bases outside gene matches: 14. Germline V gene lookup returns CDR1 GEAIGNYY and CDR2 EKD. Here the CDR3 reads CACDLLGGDPENTDKLIF. The CDR3 DNA is TGTGCCTGTGACCTACTGGGGGGCGACCCTGAAAACACCGATAAACTCATCTTT.

On this clone itself: A read error is the likely source, as a far larger clone sits one nucleotide away. This CDR3 is also generated by other DNA sequences in the sample. The chain employs TRDV1 and TRDJ1; D is perhaps TRDD3 (5 bases). The J gene, left out of TCRdb, was set here by checking the DNA against germline. The CDR3 has 17 residues. Germline loops: CDR1 TSWWSYY, CDR2 QGS. The CDR3 sequence is CALGERYPLLRTDKLIF. Here the CDR3 DNA reads TGTGCTCTCGGGGAACGGTATCCTTTACTAAGAACCGATAAACTCATCTTT.

The sample holds a few counts of this clone. The likely explanation is a read error, given a far larger clone one base away. This same CDR3 is encoded by further DNA sequences in the sample. V gene TRDV1 combines with J gene TRDJ1; 10 bases line up with TRDD3. No J segment appears in TCRdb, so it was assigned here by matching the sequence to germline. Germline assignment: CDR1 TSWWSYY and CDR2 QGS. The CDR3 runs 25 residues. The CDR3 DNA is TGCGCTCTTGGGGAACCCTATATCGCGTCCTTAAGGGTCTATACGGGGGATACGCGTTTTGATAAACTCATCTTT. This translates into CALGEPYIASLRVYTGDTRFDKLIF.

This clone showed up many times. The TCRdb protein, from a much larger clone, departs from this DNA's translation at residue 7, likely by read error; the protein shown derives from the DNA. V is TRDV1 and J is TRDJ1; TRDD3 matches at 13 bases. The J gene was missing in TCRdb and was found by matching the end of the DNA to germline. The ends lost 2 bases at V and 1 base at J; junction bases unmatched: 25. Germline V CDR1 and CDR2: TSWWSYY, QGS. The length of the CDR3 is 24 residues. CDR3 sequence reads: CALGEAAGTVKTPYWGIRTDKLIF. The DNA for the CDR3 is TGTGCTCTTGGGGAAGCGGCAGGAACGGTCAAAACTCCGTACTGGGGGATACGCACCGATAAACTCATCTTT.

Of note for this clone: This may arise from a read error, as a much more abundant clone is one base away. The V and J genes are TRDV1 and TRDJ1; 13 bases line up with TRDD3. Germline matching of the DNA provided the J gene here, since TCRdb leaves it blank. This CDR3 is 21 amino acids long. CDR1 and CDR2 (germline): TSWWSYY, QGS. CDR3: CALGEIDLPYWGIRGTDKLIF. The CDR3 nucleotides read TGTGCTCTTGGGGAGATCGACCTTCCTTACTGGGGGATACGAGGCACCGACAAACTCATCTTT.

This clone has just a few counts. Translating this DNA gives a protein that differs at residue 9 from the TCRdb one, which belongs to a much larger clone; a read error is likely, and the protein shown is this translation. The gene calls are TRDV1 and TRDJ1, with no clear D. The V gene's germline CDR1 is TSWWSYY and CDR2 QGS. The CDR3 totals 14 residues. The V end lost 2 bases, the J end lost 4 bases, and 11 bases lay between the germline ends. The CDR3 bases are TGTGCTCTTGGGGAAGTCCCCAACATCGATAAACTCATCTTT. Translation gives CALGEVPNIDKLIF.

This clone has ten or more counts. With only one base between it and a far larger clone, this is likely a read error. Other DNA sequences in the same sample also yield this CDR3. There is no J gene call, but TRDV2 is given as the V gene; TRDD3 reflects the table's D call only, with no check against the DNA. The germline V gene encodes CDR1 GEAIGNYY and CDR2 EKD. The CDR3 covers 14 residues. The CDR3 reads CACDQRLGIPGSIF. CDR3 bases: TGTGCCTGTGACCAAAGGCTGGGGATCCCGGGTTCCATCTTT.

This clone was seen a few times. TCRdb's listed protein matches a much larger clone and diverges from this DNA's translation at residue 17, likely through a read error; the protein shown comes from the DNA. The chain carries TRDV1 and TRDJ1; TRDD3 matches at 10 bases. TCRdb is silent on the J gene; assignment here came from matching the DNA to germline. Germline loops: CDR1 TSWWSYY, CDR2 QGS. The trim removed 0 bases at V and 4 bases at J, leaving 23 bases unmatched. The CDR3 loop spans 22 amino acids. The CDR3 spells CALGELTYNVLLGDAYIDKLIF. In nucleotides, the CDR3 is TGTGCTCTTGGGGAACTAACCTACAACGTCTTACTGGGGGATGCTTACATCGATAAACTCATCTTT.

There are a few counts of this clone. This DNA's translation differs at residue 3 from TCRdb's protein, which comes from a much larger clone; a read error is likely, and the protein shown is translated from the DNA. This chain joins TRDV1 and TRDJ2; the D gene is possibly TRDD3 (5 bases). The J gene was not available in TCRdb and was assigned here by matching the DNA to germline segments. The length of the CDR3 is 21 residues. The germline CDR1 and CDR2 sequences are TSWWSYY and QGS. CDR3 sequence reads: CAFGELTLKRPLWALTAQLFF. Written as DNA, the CDR3 is TGTGCTTTTGGGGAACTGACCTTGAAACGGCCACTCTGGGCTTTGACAGCACAACTCTTCTTT.